The clone carrying this T cell receptor beta chain was counted ten times or more. Its antigen is unidentified. One end of the junction fails to match germline, which may point to a read error. This specimen comes from a study of Graves' ophthalmopathy and Graves' hyperthyroidism. The CDR3 length is 15 residues. The TCR beta CDR3 regions underwent amplification from RNA transcripts. HTBI primers were employed in first-round RT-PCR, then a second-round multiplex PCR followed. TCRdb re-called the multiplex PCR reads with MiXCR, one entry per CDR3 protein. This sample has approximately 700,000 distinct CDR3 sequences, with 40% found just once. General observations from the study: The blood repertoire also included most expanded thyroid clonotypes above 0.001 frequency.

Moderate-to-severe activity, with CAS ≥3, NOSPECS ≥4 and duration under 3 months, characterized the donors with ophthalmopathy. The J gene is TRBJ2-5, the V gene TRBV12-3 or TRBV12-4; 11 positions agree with TRBD2. The TCR was taken from an adult man with Graves' ophthalmopathy. Sequenced: peripheral blood. The CDR3 protein is CASSLAGGRQETQYF. Here the CDR3 DNA reads TGTGCCAGCAGTCTAGCGGGAGGTCGCCAAGAGACCCAGTACTTC.